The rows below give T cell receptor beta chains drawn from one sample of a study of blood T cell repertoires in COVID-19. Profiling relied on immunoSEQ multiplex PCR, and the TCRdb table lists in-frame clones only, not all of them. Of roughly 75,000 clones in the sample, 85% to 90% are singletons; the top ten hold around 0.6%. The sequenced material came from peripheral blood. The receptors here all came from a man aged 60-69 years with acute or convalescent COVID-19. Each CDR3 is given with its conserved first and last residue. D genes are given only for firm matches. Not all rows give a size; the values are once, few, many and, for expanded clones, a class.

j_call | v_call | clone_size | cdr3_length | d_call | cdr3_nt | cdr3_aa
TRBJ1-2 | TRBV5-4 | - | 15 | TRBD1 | TGTGCCAGCAGCGGAGGGACAGGGTCTAACTATGGCTACACCTTC | CASSGGTGSNYGYTF
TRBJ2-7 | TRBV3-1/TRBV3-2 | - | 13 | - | TGTGCCAGCAGCCAAGATGTTCTAGCGGAGCAGTACTTC | CASSQDVLAEQYF
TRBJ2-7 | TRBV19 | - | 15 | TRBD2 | TGTGCCAGTAGTAGAGACGGGACTAGTGACTACGAGCAGTACTTC | CASSRDGTSDYEQYF
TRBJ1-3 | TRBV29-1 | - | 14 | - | TGCAGCGTTGAAATTCCTGGCCGCCCGGGCACCATATATTTT | CSVEIPGRPGTIYF
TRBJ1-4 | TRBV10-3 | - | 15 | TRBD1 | TGTGCCATCAGCAAGACCGGGACAGGTTCTGAAAAACTGTTTTTT | CAISKTGTGSEKLFF
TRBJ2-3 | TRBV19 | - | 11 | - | TGTGCCAGCGAGGAGGCGGATACGCAGTATTTT | CASEEADTQYF
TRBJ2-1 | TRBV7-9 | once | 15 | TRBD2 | TGTGCCAGCAGCAAAACGGGACTAGGGAGCGATGAGCAGTTCTTC | CASSKTGLGSDEQFF
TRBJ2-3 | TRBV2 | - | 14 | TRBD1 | TGTGCCAGCACCGTCGGGACAGCCACAGATACGCAGTATTTT | CASTVGTATDTQYF
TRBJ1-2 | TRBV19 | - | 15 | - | TGTGCCAGTAGTACCAGACAGGTGGTAAACTATGGCTACACCTTC | CASSTRQVVNYGYTF
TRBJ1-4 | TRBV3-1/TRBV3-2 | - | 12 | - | TGTGCCAGCAGGGGTCTCGGGGAAAAACTGTTTTTT | CASRGLGEKLFF
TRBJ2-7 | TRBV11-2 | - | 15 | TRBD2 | TGTGCCAGCAGCCCTCAGGGACTAGCGGGAAACGAGCAGTACTTC | CASSPQGLAGNEQYF
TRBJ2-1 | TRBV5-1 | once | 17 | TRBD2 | TGCGCCAGCAGCACCAGGACTAGCGGGACTTACTACAATGAGCAGTTCTTC | CASSTRTSGTYYNEQFF